This T cell receptor (beta chain) was documented in a study of cytomegalovirus exposure and HLA in healthy donors. Study results and caveats: In a later analysis, at a false discovery rate of 0.05, 15,000 to 20,000 TCR beta sequences were associated with HLA alleles.

A word on this clone: The antigen is not known.

V was pared by 4 bases and J by 4 bases, with 0 bases of the junction left unmatched. Germline values: CDR1 MNHEY, CDR2 SVGAGI. The CDR3 is made up of 12 amino acids. The PCR had 60 Vbeta and 13 Jbeta primers. Assay: immunoSEQ multiplex PCR; the TCRdb copy retains only in-frame clones and omits some. The sample holds around 200,000 clones, 60% to 85% seen once. The chain has TRBV6-5 and TRBJ1-2; 7 nucleotides match TRBD1. The sequence was obtained from a male donor in good health and CMV-seronegative. The sequencing input was PBMCs. DNA of the CDR3: TGTGCCAGCAGTTGGGACAGCTATGGCTACACCTTC. This codes for CASSWDSYGYTF.